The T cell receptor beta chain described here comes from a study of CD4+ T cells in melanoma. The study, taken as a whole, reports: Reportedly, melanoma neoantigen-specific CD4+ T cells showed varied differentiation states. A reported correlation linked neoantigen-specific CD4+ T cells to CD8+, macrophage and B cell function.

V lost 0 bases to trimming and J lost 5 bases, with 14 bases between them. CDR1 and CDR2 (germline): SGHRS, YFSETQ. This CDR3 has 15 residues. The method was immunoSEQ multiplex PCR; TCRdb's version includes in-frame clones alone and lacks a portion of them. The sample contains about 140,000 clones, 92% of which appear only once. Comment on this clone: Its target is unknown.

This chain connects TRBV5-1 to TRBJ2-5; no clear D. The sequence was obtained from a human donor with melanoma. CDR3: CASSLGTDIRETQYF. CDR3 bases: TGCGCCAGCAGCTTGGGGACCGACATTAGGGAGACCCAGTACTTC.